The 8 T cell receptor beta chains below were found in one sample sequenced in a study of T cells in Graves' hyperthyroidism and ophthalmopathy. RNA transcripts gave rise to amplified TCR beta CDR3 regions. During a first-round RT-PCR of the TCR CDR3, the HTBI primer set was used. Each CDR3 protein is one row after TCRdb ran MiXCR on the multiplex PCR reads. The sample lists about half a million distinct CDR3 sequences; about 16% were seen once. The sequenced sample consisted of blood. These receptor sequences come from a woman aged 25 to 39 with Graves' ophthalmopathy.

The V and J genes are TRBV18 and TRBJ2-5, with 7 positions matching TRBD1. This CDR3 contains 13 residues. Trimming removed 6 bases from V and 6 bases from J; junction bases left unmatched: 7. The V gene's germline CDR1 is KGHSH and CDR2 LQKENI. CDR3 region: CASSRDSVQTQYF. The CDR3 DNA sequence: TGTGCCAGCTCCCGGGACAGCGTACAGACCCAGTACTTC.

This clonotype was detected only a few times. In DNA form, the CDR3 reads TGTGCCAGCAGTCGCCGGGAAATGTACCAAGAGACCCAGTACTTC. It encodes CASSRREMYQETQYF. The chain is built from TRBV27 and TRBJ2-5; D might be TRBD2 (5 bases). V was trimmed by 5 bases and J by 0 bases, leaving 13 bases between them. CDR1 MNHEY and CDR2 SMNVEV come from the germline V gene (reference sequence). The CDR3 consists of 15 residues.

The chain links TRBV20-1 to TRBJ1-1, with 7 bases fitting TRBD1. J lost 1 base, V lost 5 bases, and 7 bases had no gene match. CDR1 is DFQATT and CDR2 is SNEGSKA in the germline V gene (reference sequence). This CDR3 contains 14 residues. Here the CDR3 DNA reads TGCAGTGCTGGCGCAGGGGGGCCGAACACTGAAGCTTTCTTT. Protein: CSAGAGGPNTEAFF.

This clonotype was seen repeatedly, ten times or more. The chain employs TRBV28 and TRBJ2-7, with D possibly TRBD1 on 5 matching bases. This CDR3 contains 15 residues. The V end was cut by 7 bases, the J end by 1 base, with 17 bases between. CDR1 is MDHEN, CDR2 SYDVKM, per germline. CDR3 residues: CASTLDNARSYEQYF. Written as DNA, the CDR3 is TGTGCCAGCACTTTGGACAACGCGAGATCCTACGAGCAGTACTTC.

The sample holds many counts of this clonotype. This chain links TRBV20-1 with TRBJ2-4, with a tentative D call TRBD2 (5 bases). Germline loops: CDR1 DFQATT, CDR2 SNEGSKA (reference sequence). The CDR3 has 15 residues. Trimming took 6 bases from V and 0 from J, leaving 15 bases between them. This chain's CDR3 is CSAWELFLAKNIQYF. CDR3 coding DNA: TGCAGTGCCTGGGAGCTATTCTTAGCCAAAAACATTCAGTACTTC.

The table lists this clonotype with many counts. This sequence joins TRBV20-1 and TRBJ2-5; 13 nucleotides match TRBD2. This CDR3 has 16 amino acids. J gave up 5 bases and V 1 base, and 7 bases lay outside the gene matches. CDR1 DFQATT and CDR2 SNEGSKA come from the germline V gene (reference sequence). CDR3 DNA sequence: TGCAGTGCTAGAGTACTAGCGGGAGGGCCTAGGGAGACCCAGTACTTC. Encoded protein: CSARVLAGGPRETQYF.

The chain uses TRBV5-4 and TRBJ2-2; 9 bases line up with TRBD2. With V trimmed by 5 bases and J by 6 bases, 23 bases remained unmatched. CDR3 length equals 20 residues. CDR1 and CDR2 from the germline V gene are SGHNT and YYREEE (reference sequence). Written as DNA, the CDR3 is TGTGCCAGCAGACACGACAAAACTCCGGCGGGAGGGCCGACCGCCGGGGAGCTGTTTTTT. Protein sequence: CASRHDKTPAGGPTAGELFF.

The chain links TRBV10-3 to TRBJ2-7, with 9 bases matching TRBD2. The CDR3 spans 14 residues. Germline V gene sequence: CDR1 ENHRY, CDR2 SYGVKD. The J segment lost 7 bases and the V segment lost 11 bases, leaving 15 bases of the junction unmatched. This CDR3 is CASYSGGRADEQYF. In DNA form, the CDR3 reads TGTGCCTCATACAGCGGGGGGAGGGCCGATGAGCAGTACTTC.